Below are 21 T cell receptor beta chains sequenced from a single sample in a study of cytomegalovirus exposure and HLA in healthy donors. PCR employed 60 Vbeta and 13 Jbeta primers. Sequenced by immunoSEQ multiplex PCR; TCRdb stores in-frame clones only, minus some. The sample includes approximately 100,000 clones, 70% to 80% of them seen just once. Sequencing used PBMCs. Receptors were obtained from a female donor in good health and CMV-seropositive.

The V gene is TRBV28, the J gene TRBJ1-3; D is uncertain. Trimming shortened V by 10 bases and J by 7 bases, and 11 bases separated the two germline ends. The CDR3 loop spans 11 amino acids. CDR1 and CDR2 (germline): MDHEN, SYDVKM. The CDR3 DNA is TGTGCCACACAAAGGCGGAACACCATATATTTT. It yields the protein CATQRRNTIYF.

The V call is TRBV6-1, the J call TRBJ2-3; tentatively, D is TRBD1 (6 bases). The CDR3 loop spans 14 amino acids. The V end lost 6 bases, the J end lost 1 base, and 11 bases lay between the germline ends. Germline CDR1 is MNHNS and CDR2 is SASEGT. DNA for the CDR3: TGTGCCAGCAGACGCAGGGGTGGCACAGATACGCAGTATTTT. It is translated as CASRRRGGTDTQYF.

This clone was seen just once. The CDR3 DNA reads as TGTGCCACCCATCAGTGGGGTGCCCCGGGGGAGACCCAGTACTTC. This encodes CATHQWGAPGETQYF. The genes are TRBV11-2 and TRBJ2-5; tentative D call: TRBD2 (5 bases). CDR3 length: 15 residues. The V gene lost 10 bases and the J gene lost 5 bases, with 23 bases spanning the gap. Germline V lookup: CDR1 SGHAT, CDR2 FQNNGV. The full variable domain, rest sourced from reference TRBV11-2 and TRBJ2-5, is EAGVAQSPRYKIIEKRQSVAFWCNPISGHATLYWYQQILGQGPKLLIQFQNNGVVDDSQLPKDRFSAERLKGVDSTLKIQPAKLEDSAVYLCATHQWGAPGETQYFGPGTRLLVL.

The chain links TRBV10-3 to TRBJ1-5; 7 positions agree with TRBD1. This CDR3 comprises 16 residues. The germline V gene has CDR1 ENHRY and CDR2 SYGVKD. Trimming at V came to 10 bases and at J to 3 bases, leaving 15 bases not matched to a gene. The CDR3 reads CATQPQITGDNQPQHF. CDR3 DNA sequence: TGTGCCACCCAACCCCAAATTACAGGGGACAATCAGCCCCAGCATTTT.

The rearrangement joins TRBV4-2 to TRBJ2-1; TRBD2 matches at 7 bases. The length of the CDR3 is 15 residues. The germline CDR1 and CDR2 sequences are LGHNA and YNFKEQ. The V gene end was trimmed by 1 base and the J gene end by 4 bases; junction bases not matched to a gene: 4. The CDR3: CASSQASGEYNEQFF. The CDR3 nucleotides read TGTGCCAGCAGCCAAGCTAGCGGAGAATACAATGAGCAGTTCTTC.

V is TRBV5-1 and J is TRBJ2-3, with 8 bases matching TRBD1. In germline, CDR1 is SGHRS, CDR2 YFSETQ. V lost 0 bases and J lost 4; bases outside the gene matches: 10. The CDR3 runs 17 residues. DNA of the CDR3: TGCGCCAGCAGCTTGGCCCTCTCAGGGGGCGCTTCAGATACGCAGTATTTT. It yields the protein CASSLALSGGASDTQYF.

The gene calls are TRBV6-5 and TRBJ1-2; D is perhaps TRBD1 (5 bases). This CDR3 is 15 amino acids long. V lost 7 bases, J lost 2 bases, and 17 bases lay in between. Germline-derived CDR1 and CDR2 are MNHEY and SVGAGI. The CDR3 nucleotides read TGTGCCAGCACCTCCAGCGGGGCTCCGAACTATGGCTACACCTTC. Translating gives CASTSSGAPNYGYTF.

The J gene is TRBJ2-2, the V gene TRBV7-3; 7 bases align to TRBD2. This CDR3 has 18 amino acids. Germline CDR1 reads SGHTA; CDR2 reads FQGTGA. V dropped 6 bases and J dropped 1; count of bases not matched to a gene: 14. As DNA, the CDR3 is TGTGCCAGCAGGCCCCCGGTTGACGGGAGGATGAACACCGGGGAGCTGTTTTTT. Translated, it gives CASRPPVDGRMNTGELFF.

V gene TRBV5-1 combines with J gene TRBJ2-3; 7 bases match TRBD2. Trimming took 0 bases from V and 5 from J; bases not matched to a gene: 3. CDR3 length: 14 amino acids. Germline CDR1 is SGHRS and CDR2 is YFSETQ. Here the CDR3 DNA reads TGCGCCAGCAGCTTGGGGGACTATAAAGATACGCAGTATTTT. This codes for CASSLGDYKDTQYF.

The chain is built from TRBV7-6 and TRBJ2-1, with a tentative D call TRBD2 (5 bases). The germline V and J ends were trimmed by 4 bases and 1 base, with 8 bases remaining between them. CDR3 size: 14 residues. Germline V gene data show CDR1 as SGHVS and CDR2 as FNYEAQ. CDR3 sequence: CASSSSLSYNEQFF. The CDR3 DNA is TGTGCCAGCAGCTCTAGCTTGTCCTACAATGAGCAGTTCTTC.

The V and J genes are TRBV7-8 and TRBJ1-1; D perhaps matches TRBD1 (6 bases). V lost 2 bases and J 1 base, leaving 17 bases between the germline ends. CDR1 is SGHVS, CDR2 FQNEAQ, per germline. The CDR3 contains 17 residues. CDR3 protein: CASSLIGRGFRNTEAFF. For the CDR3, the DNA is TGTGCCAGCAGCTTAATTGGCAGGGGATTTAGGAACACTGAAGCTTTCTTT.

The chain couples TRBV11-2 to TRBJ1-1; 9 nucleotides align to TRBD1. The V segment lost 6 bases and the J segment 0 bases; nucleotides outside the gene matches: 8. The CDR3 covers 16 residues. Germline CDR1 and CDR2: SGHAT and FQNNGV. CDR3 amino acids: CASSLDRGPMNTEAFF. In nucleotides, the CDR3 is TGTGCCAGCAGTCTGGACAGGGGACCAATGAACACTGAAGCTTTCTTT.

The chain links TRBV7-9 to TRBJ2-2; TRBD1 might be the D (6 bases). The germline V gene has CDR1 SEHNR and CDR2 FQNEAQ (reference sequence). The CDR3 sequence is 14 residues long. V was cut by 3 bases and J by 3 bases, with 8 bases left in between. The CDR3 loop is CASSFRGHTGELFF. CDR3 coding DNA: TGTGCCAGCAGCTTCAGGGGCCACACCGGGGAGCTGTTTTTT.

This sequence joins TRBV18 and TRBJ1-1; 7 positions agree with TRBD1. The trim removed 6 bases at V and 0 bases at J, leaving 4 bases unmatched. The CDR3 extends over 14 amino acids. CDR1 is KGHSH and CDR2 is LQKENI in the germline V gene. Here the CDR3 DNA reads TGTGCCAGCTCCCGGGACAGTCTGAACACTGAAGCTTTCTTT. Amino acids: CASSRDSLNTEAFF.

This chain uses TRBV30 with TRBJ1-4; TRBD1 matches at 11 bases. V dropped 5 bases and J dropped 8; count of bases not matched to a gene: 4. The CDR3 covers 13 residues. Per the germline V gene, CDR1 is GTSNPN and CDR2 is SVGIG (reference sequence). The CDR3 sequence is CAWARDRGEKLFF. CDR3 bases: TGTGCCTGGGCCCGGGACAGGGGGGAAAAACTGTTTTTT.

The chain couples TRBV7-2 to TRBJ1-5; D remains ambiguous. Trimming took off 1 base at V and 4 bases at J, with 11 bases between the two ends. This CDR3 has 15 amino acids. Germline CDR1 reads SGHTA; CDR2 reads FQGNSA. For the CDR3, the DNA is TGTGCCAGCAGCTTAGAGCATTCCGTTAATCAGCCCCAGCATTTT. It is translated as CASSLEHSVNQPQHF.

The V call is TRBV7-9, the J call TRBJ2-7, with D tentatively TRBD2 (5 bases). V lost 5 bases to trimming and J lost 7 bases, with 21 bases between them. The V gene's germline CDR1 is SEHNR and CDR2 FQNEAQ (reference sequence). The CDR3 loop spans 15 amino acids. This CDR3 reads CASSKERKSGWEQYF. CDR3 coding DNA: TGTGCCAGCAGCAAAGAGCGGAAGTCCGGGTGGGAGCAGTACTTC.

The CDR3 DNA is TGTGCCAGCAGCAATTCTGGGACTAGCGGGGGGTACGTATACGAGCAGTACTTC. It yields the protein CASSNSGTSGGYVYEQYF. The rearrangement links TRBV21-1 to TRBJ2-7; TRBD2 is the table's D call, not checked against the DNA. TRBV21-1 is shown as a pseudogene. There are 18 residues in the CDR3.

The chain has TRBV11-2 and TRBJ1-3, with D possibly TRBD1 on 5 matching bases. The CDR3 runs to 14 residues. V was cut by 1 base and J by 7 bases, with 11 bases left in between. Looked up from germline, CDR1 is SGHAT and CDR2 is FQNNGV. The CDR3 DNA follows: TGTGCCAGCAGCTTAGCGGGGGAGAGGAACACCATATATTTT. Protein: CASSLAGERNTIYF.

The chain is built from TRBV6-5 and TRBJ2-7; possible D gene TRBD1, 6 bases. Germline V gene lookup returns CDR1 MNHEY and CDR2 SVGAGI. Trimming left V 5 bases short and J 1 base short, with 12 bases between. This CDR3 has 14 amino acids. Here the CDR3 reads CASSPRQESYEQYF. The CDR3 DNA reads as TGTGCCAGCAGTCCGCGACAGGAGTCCTACGAGCAGTACTTC.

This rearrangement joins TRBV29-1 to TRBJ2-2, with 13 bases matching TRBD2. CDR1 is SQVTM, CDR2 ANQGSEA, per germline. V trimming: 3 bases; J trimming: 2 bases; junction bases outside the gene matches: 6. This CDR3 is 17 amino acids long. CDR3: CSVERTSGSLNTGELFF. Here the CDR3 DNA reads TGCAGCGTTGAGAGGACTAGCGGGAGTCTAAACACCGGGGAGCTGTTTTTT.